The rows below give T cell receptor beta chains drawn from one sample of a study of brain T cells in children with intractable seizures. Sequencing used immunoSEQ multiplex PCR; TCRdb keeps in-frame clones, though not all of them. The data show 95,000 to 120,000 clones, roughly 94% seen once. This material consisted of peripheral blood, taken at surgery. These receptors came from a boy less than two years old with hemimegalencephaly and intractable seizures. The CDR3 runs from the conserved cysteine through the conserved F or W. The D gene is left open where the match is weak. Clone size appears in some rows only: once, few, many, or a class for an expanded clone.

cdr3_length: 16; clone_size: .; v_call: TRBV7-9; d_call: .; j_call: TRBJ1-1; cdr3_aa: CASSVIPGEEGTEAFF; cdr3_nt: TGTGCCAGCAGCGTAATTCCAGGGGAGGAAGGCACTGAAGCTTTCTTT
cdr3_length: 13; clone_size: .; v_call: TRBV28; d_call: .; j_call: TRBJ1-1; cdr3_aa: CASSLTGSTEAFF; cdr3_nt: TGTGCCAGCAGCCTTACAGGTTCCACTGAAGCTTTCTTT
cdr3_length: 14; clone_size: .; v_call: TRBV9; d_call: .; j_call: TRBJ1-5; cdr3_aa: CASSRGGSNQPQHF; cdr3_nt: TGTGCCAGCAGCCGGGGGGGAAGCAATCAGCCCCAGCATTTT
cdr3_length: 15; clone_size: .; v_call: TRBV28; d_call: TRBD2; j_call: TRBJ2-7; cdr3_aa: CASSFRLAGLYEQYF; cdr3_nt: TGTGCCAGCAGTTTCAGGCTAGCGGGATTGTACGAGCAGTACTTC
cdr3_length: 15; clone_size: once; v_call: TRBV19; d_call: .; j_call: TRBJ2-1; cdr3_aa: CASGPADGSYNEQFF; cdr3_nt: TGTGCCAGTGGCCCGGCGGACGGATCCTACAATGAGCAGTTCTTC
cdr3_length: 18; clone_size: once; v_call: TRBV10-3; d_call: .; j_call: TRBJ2-1; cdr3_aa: CAISGRVLSNPPYNEQFF; cdr3_nt: TGTGCCATCAGTGGAAGGGTCCTTAGTAACCCGCCTTACAATGAGCAGTTCTTC
cdr3_length: 17; clone_size: once; v_call: TRBV7-8; d_call: .; j_call: TRBJ1-4; cdr3_aa: CASSSPIHGTGNEKLFF; cdr3_nt: TGTGCCAGCAGCTCCCCCATTCACGGGACGGGTAATGAAAAACTGTTTTTT
cdr3_length: 13; clone_size: .; v_call: TRBV27; d_call: .; j_call: TRBJ1-1; cdr3_aa: CASSLYGISEAFF; cdr3_nt: TGTGCCAGCAGTTTATATGGGATCTCTGAAGCTTTCTTT
cdr3_length: 13; clone_size: .; v_call: TRBV28; d_call: .; j_call: TRBJ1-1; cdr3_aa: CASSWKGDTEAFF; cdr3_nt: TGTGCCAGCAGTTGGAAGGGAGACACTGAAGCTTTCTTT
cdr3_length: 19; clone_size: .; v_call: TRBV7-2; d_call: .; j_call: TRBJ2-1; cdr3_aa: CASSLAPFGWEDFYNEQFF; cdr3_nt: TGTGCCAGCAGCTTAGCCCCCTTTGGGTGGGAGGACTTCTACAATGAGCAGTTCTTC
cdr3_length: 16; clone_size: .; v_call: TRBV28; d_call: TRBD1; j_call: TRBJ1-2; cdr3_aa: CASSPGTGKYGSGYTF; cdr3_nt: TGTGCCAGCAGTCCCGGGACAGGGAAATACGGGTCGGGCTACACCTTC
cdr3_length: 16; clone_size: .; v_call: TRBV19; d_call: TRBD2; j_call: TRBJ2-3; cdr3_aa: CASSKGLADDTDTQYF; cdr3_nt: TGTGCCAGTAGTAAGGGACTAGCAGATGACACGGATACGCAGTATTTT
cdr3_length: 13; clone_size: .; v_call: TRBV30; d_call: .; j_call: TRBJ2-5; cdr3_aa: CAWSGGEKETQYF; cdr3_nt: TGTGCCTGGAGTGGGGGAGAAAAAGAGACCCAGTACTTC
cdr3_length: 14; clone_size: .; v_call: TRBV5-5; d_call: .; j_call: TRBJ2-3; cdr3_aa: CASSLDPGTDTQYF; cdr3_nt: TGTGCCAGCAGCTTGGACCCGGGCACAGATACGCAGTATTTT
cdr3_length: 16; clone_size: .; v_call: TRBV11-2; d_call: .; j_call: TRBJ1-4; cdr3_aa: CASSLGEGNANEKLFF; cdr3_nt: TGTGCCAGCAGCTTAGGAGAGGGAAACGCTAATGAAAAACTGTTTTTT
cdr3_length: 13; clone_size: .; v_call: TRBV27; d_call: .; j_call: TRBJ1-2; cdr3_aa: CASSGAGYYGYTF; cdr3_nt: TGTGCCAGCAGTGGGGCTGGCTATTATGGCTACACCTTC
cdr3_length: 14; clone_size: .; v_call: TRBV27; d_call: TRBD2; j_call: TRBJ2-1; cdr3_aa: CASSFSGIYNEQFF; cdr3_nt: TGTGCCAGCAGTTTTAGCGGGATCTACAATGAGCAGTTCTTC
cdr3_length: 14; clone_size: once; v_call: TRBV15; d_call: .; j_call: TRBJ1-1; cdr3_aa: CATSRDLGGSEAFF; cdr3_nt: TGTGCCACCAGCAGAGATTTGGGGGGTTCTGAAGCTTTCTTT
cdr3_length: 15; clone_size: .; v_call: TRBV19; d_call: .; j_call: TRBJ2-5; cdr3_aa: CASSIAAGHQETQYF; cdr3_nt: TGTGCCAGTAGTATCGCGGCAGGTCATCAAGAGACCCAGTACTTC
cdr3_length: 16; clone_size: .; v_call: TRBV15; d_call: TRBD1; j_call: TRBJ2-5; cdr3_aa: CATSTIQGSVGETQYF; cdr3_nt: TGTGCCACCAGCACCATACAGGGGTCAGTGGGAGAGACCCAGTACTTC
cdr3_length: 14; clone_size: .; v_call: TRBV2; d_call: .; j_call: TRBJ1-3; cdr3_aa: CASSDIYSGNTIYF; cdr3_nt: TGTGCCAGCAGTGACATCTACTCTGGAAACACCATATATTTT
cdr3_length: 12; clone_size: .; v_call: TRBV29-1; d_call: TRBD2; j_call: TRBJ2-5; cdr3_aa: CSVDRGEGTQYF; cdr3_nt: TGCAGCGTTGATCGGGGGGAGGGGACCCAGTACTTC
cdr3_length: 18; clone_size: .; v_call: TRBV7-2; d_call: .; j_call: TRBJ2-7; cdr3_aa: CASSLLGRVGGTGYEQYF; cdr3_nt: TGTGCCAGCAGCTTATTGGGGCGGGTAGGCGGGACCGGATACGAGCAGTACTTC
cdr3_length: 14; clone_size: once; v_call: TRBV15; d_call: .; j_call: TRBJ1-6; cdr3_aa: CATSRDFGVSPLHF; cdr3_nt: TGTGCCACCAGCAGAGATTTCGGGGTTTCACCCCTCCACTTT
cdr3_length: 12; clone_size: .; v_call: TRBV12-3/TRBV12-4; d_call: .; j_call: TRBJ2-5; cdr3_aa: CASRQYQETQYF; cdr3_nt: TGTGCCAGCAGACAGTACCAAGAGACCCAGTACTTC
cdr3_length: 16; clone_size: .; v_call: TRBV7-2; d_call: TRBD2; j_call: TRBJ2-5; cdr3_aa: CASSLFLAGVSETQYF; cdr3_nt: TGTGCCAGCAGCCTCTTCCTAGCGGGAGTTTCAGAGACCCAGTACTTC
cdr3_length: 16; clone_size: once; v_call: TRBV6-2/TRBV6-3; d_call: TRBD2; j_call: TRBJ2-1; cdr3_aa: CASSYGGEGPYNEQFF; cdr3_nt: TGTGCCAGCAGTTATGGGGGGGAGGGCCCCTACAATGAGCAGTTCTTC
cdr3_length: 15; clone_size: .; v_call: TRBV4-3; d_call: TRBD1; j_call: TRBJ2-2; cdr3_aa: CASSRSATGNGELFF; cdr3_nt: TGCGCCAGCAGCCGATCGGCGACAGGGAACGGGGAGCTGTTTTTT
cdr3_length: 13; clone_size: .; v_call: TRBV12-3/TRBV12-4; d_call: .; j_call: TRBJ1-2; cdr3_aa: CASSPVSSGGYTF; cdr3_nt: TGTGCCAGCAGTCCCGTCTCTTCCGGTGGCTACACCTTC
cdr3_length: 15; clone_size: .; v_call: TRBV4-2; d_call: TRBD2; j_call: TRBJ2-7; cdr3_aa: CASSQARTSGYEQYF; cdr3_nt: TGTGCCAGCAGCCAGGCCAGGACTAGCGGCTACGAGCAGTACTTC
cdr3_length: 16; clone_size: .; v_call: TRBV27; d_call: .; j_call: TRBJ2-7; cdr3_aa: CASSLSTPPSPYEQYF; cdr3_nt: TGTGCCAGCAGTTTATCGACGCCACCCTCGCCCTACGAGCAGTACTTC
cdr3_length: 12; clone_size: .; v_call: TRBV10-1; d_call: .; j_call: TRBJ2-1; cdr3_aa: CASSEPLHRQFF; cdr3_nt: TGCGCCAGCAGTGAGCCGCTCCACCGGCAGTTCTTC
cdr3_length: 17; clone_size: .; v_call: TRBV7-9; d_call: TRBD2; j_call: TRBJ2-7; cdr3_aa: CASSLARASGFHYEQYF; cdr3_nt: TGTGCCAGCAGCTTAGCAAGGGCTAGCGGGTTTCACTACGAGCAGTACTTC
cdr3_length: 16; clone_size: .; v_call: TRBV14; d_call: TRBD1; j_call: TRBJ2-5; cdr3_aa: CASSPPTGGYQETQYF; cdr3_nt: TGTGCCAGCAGCCCGCCGACAGGGGGGTACCAAGAGACCCAGTACTTC
cdr3_length: 14; clone_size: .; v_call: TRBV15; d_call: .; j_call: TRBJ2-7; cdr3_aa: CATSRTTVYYEQYF; cdr3_nt: TGTGCCACCAGCAGAACGACGGTATACTACGAGCAGTACTTC
cdr3_length: 17; clone_size: .; v_call: TRBV27; d_call: .; j_call: TRBJ2-2; cdr3_aa: CASSKQGGLVVPGELFF; cdr3_nt: TGTGCCAGCAGCAAACAGGGAGGACTAGTTGTCCCCGGGGAGCTGTTTTTT
cdr3_length: 14; clone_size: .; v_call: TRBV11-2; d_call: TRBD1; j_call: TRBJ2-7; cdr3_aa: CASSSPGQGSEQYF; cdr3_nt: TGTGCCAGCAGCTCACCGGGACAGGGTTCCGAGCAGTACTTC
cdr3_length: 15; clone_size: .; v_call: TRBV5-1; d_call: .; j_call: TRBJ2-2; cdr3_aa: CASSLATGNTGELFF; cdr3_nt: TGCGCCAGCAGCTTGGCCACCGGAAACACCGGGGAGCTGTTTTTT
cdr3_length: 13; clone_size: .; v_call: TRBV29-1; d_call: .; j_call: TRBJ1-3; cdr3_aa: CSVAGFSGNTIYF; cdr3_nt: TGCAGCGTTGCTGGATTCTCTGGAAACACCATATATTTT
cdr3_length: 16; clone_size: .; v_call: TRBV7-8; d_call: TRBD1; j_call: TRBJ1-4; cdr3_aa: CASSLYPGQGREKLFF; cdr3_nt: TGTGCCAGCAGCTTATACCCGGGACAGGGAAGGGAAAAACTGTTTTTT
cdr3_length: 13; clone_size: .; v_call: TRBV2; d_call: .; j_call: TRBJ2-3; cdr3_aa: CASSLPPTDTQYF; cdr3_nt: TGTGCCAGCAGCCTTCCCCCGACAGATACGCAGTATTTT
cdr3_length: 15; clone_size: .; v_call: TRBV5-4; d_call: TRBD2; j_call: TRBJ2-3; cdr3_aa: CASSNSGTSTDTQYF; cdr3_nt: TGTGCCAGCAGCAATAGCGGGACTAGCACAGATACGCAGTATTTT
cdr3_length: 12; clone_size: .; v_call: TRBV2; d_call: .; j_call: TRBJ2-7; cdr3_aa: CASKADGYEQYF; cdr3_nt: TGTGCCAGCAAAGCGGATGGCTACGAGCAGTACTTC
cdr3_length: 20; clone_size: .; v_call: TRBV4-2; d_call: TRBD2; j_call: TRBJ2-2; cdr3_aa: CASSYPPGLAGGPGTGELFF; cdr3_nt: TGTGCCAGCAGCTATCCTCCGGGACTAGCGGGAGGGCCGGGCACCGGGGAGCTGTTTTTT
cdr3_length: 17; clone_size: .; v_call: TRBV3-1/TRBV3-2; d_call: TRBD2; j_call: TRBJ2-1; cdr3_aa: CASSQDPSGGIWDEQFF; cdr3_nt: TGTGCCAGCAGCCAAGATCCCTCGGGAGGGATTTGGGATGAGCAGTTCTTC
cdr3_length: 13; clone_size: .; v_call: TRBV13; d_call: .; j_call: TRBJ1-1; cdr3_aa: CASSGGVNTEAFF; cdr3_nt: TGTGCCAGCAGCGGAGGGGTTAACACTGAAGCTTTCTTT
cdr3_length: 15; clone_size: .; v_call: TRBV7-9; d_call: .; j_call: TRBJ1-1; cdr3_aa: CASSLVSGRNTEAFF; cdr3_nt: TGTGCCAGCAGCTTAGTATCGGGGAGGAACACTGAAGCTTTCTTT
cdr3_length: 15; clone_size: .; v_call: TRBV5-1; d_call: TRBD2; j_call: TRBJ2-5; cdr3_aa: CASSLASGNQETQYF; cdr3_nt: TGCGCCAGCAGCTTGGCTAGCGGAAACCAAGAGACCCAGTACTTC
cdr3_length: 19; clone_size: .; v_call: TRBV28; d_call: .; j_call: TRBJ1-6; cdr3_aa: CASTPFPPTGPSYNSPLHF; cdr3_nt: TGTGCCAGCACCCCTTTTCCCCCTACAGGCCCCTCCTATAATTCACCCCTCCACTTT
cdr3_length: 13; clone_size: .; v_call: TRBV6-5; d_call: .; j_call: TRBJ2-3; cdr3_aa: CASSYRDTHTQYF; cdr3_nt: TGTGCCAGCAGTTACCGGGACACCCATACGCAGTATTTT
cdr3_length: 15; clone_size: once; v_call: TRBV30; d_call: .; j_call: TRBJ2-7; cdr3_aa: CAWRRGTASAYEQYF; cdr3_nt: TGTGCCTGGAGAAGAGGGACCGCCTCCGCCTACGAGCAGTACTTC
cdr3_length: 15; clone_size: .; v_call: TRBV6-5; d_call: .; j_call: TRBJ2-4; cdr3_aa: CASSRGLGAKNIQYF; cdr3_nt: TGTGCCAGCAGTAGGGGGTTGGGGGCCAAAAACATTCAGTACTTC